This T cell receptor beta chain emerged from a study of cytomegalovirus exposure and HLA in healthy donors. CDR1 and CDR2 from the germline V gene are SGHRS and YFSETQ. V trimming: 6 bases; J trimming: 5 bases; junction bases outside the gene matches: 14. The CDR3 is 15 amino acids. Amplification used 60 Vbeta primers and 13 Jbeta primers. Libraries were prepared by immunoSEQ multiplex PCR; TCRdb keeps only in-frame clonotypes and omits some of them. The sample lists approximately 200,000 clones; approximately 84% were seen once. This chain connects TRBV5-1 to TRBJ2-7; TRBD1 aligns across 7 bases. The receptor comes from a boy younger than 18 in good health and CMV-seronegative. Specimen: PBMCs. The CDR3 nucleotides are TGCGCCAGCAAGTTGAGAGACAGGGTGGAGAACGAGCAGTACTTC. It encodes CASKLRDRVENEQYF.